These 20 T cell receptor beta chains came from one sample sequenced in a study of T cell changes during pregnancy in multiple sclerosis. Data came from immunoSEQ multiplex PCR; TCRdb stores just in-frame clones and leaves some out. The table records 50,000 or so clones, 85% to 90% of them present only once. This specimen was CD8+ T cells from peripheral blood mononuclear cells, taken in the second trimester of pregnancy. All receptors derive from a female donor with multiple sclerosis, enrolled in a pregnancy study.

V usage is TRBV9 and J usage is TRBJ2-5; 8 nucleotides line up with TRBD1. Germline CDR1 is SGDLS and CDR2 is YYNGEE. V lost 4 bases to trimming and J lost 2 bases; unmatched junction nucleotides: 4. This CDR3 has 14 amino acids. The CDR3 region is CASSPTGGQETQYF. The CDR3 coding sequence is TGTGCCAGCAGCCCTACAGGGGGTCAAGAGACCCAGTACTTC.

The gene calls are TRBV9 and TRBJ2-5; 10 nucleotides match TRBD2. The CDR3 runs 16 residues. Germline lookup yields CDR1 SGDLS and CDR2 YYNGEE. Trimming removed 3 bases from V and 2 bases from J; junction bases left unmatched: 7. Written as DNA, the CDR3 is TGTGCCAGCAGCGCCCGCCTAGCGGGGGCGCAAGAGACCCAGTACTTC. Amino acid sequence: CASSARLAGAQETQYF.

The chain recombines TRBV29-1 with TRBJ1-1, with 11 positions matching TRBD1. The germline V gene encodes CDR1 SQVTM and CDR2 ANQGSEA. Losses at the gene ends were 6 bases for V and 6 bases for J; bases not matched to a gene: 6. This CDR3 has 13 residues. CDR3 in amino acids: CSVMGQGDPEAFF. As DNA, the CDR3 is TGCAGCGTCATGGGACAGGGGGACCCTGAAGCTTTCTTT.

V usage is TRBV10-1 and J usage is TRBJ2-3; D perhaps matches TRBD2 (6 bases). Trimming shortened V by 2 bases and J by 0 bases, and 6 bases separated the two germline ends. The CDR3 totals 14 residues. Germline-derived CDR1 and CDR2 are WNHNN and SYGVQD (reference sequence). The CDR3 reads CASSEGGSTDTQYF. Written as DNA, the CDR3 is TGCGCCAGCAGTGAGGGGGGGAGCACAGATACGCAGTATTTT.

The chain has TRBV5-4 and TRBJ2-5; TRBD1 aligns across 7 bases. Germline assignment: CDR1 SGHNT and CDR2 YYREEE (reference sequence). CDR3 length equals 15 residues. V lost 3 bases, J lost 0 bases, and 5 bases stayed unmatched. In nucleotides, the CDR3 is TGTGCCAGCAGCTCGGACGGGACAGACCAAGAGACCCAGTACTTC. Protein sequence: CASSSDGTDQETQYF.

V and J are TRBV19 and TRBJ2-7; 8 nucleotides agree with TRBD1. J was trimmed by 7 bases and V by 6 bases; bases with no gene match: 11. CDR3 length equals 14 residues. CDR1 is LNHDA and CDR2 is SQIVND in the germline V gene (reference sequence). Here the CDR3 DNA reads TGTGCCAGTAGCCCGGACAGGGACCGAGGGGAGCAGTACTTC. Amino acids: CASSPDRDRGEQYF. Based on the CDR3 plus reference TRBV19 and TRBJ2-7, the full variable domain is DGGITQSPKYLFRKEGQNVTLSCEQNLNHDAMYWYRQDPGQGLRLIYYSQIVNDFQKGDIAEGYSVSREKKESFPLTVTSAQKNPTAFYLCASSPDRDRGEQYFGPGTRLTVT.

The J gene is TRBJ1-6, the V gene TRBV7-3; D might be TRBD1 (6 bases). CDR1 and CDR2 (germline): SGHTA, FQGTGA. This CDR3 comprises 15 residues. V was trimmed by 2 bases and J by 9 bases, leaving 14 bases between them. DNA for the CDR3: TGTGCCAGCAGCTTATCGCCAGGGGAGGGTTCACCCCTCCACTTT. This codes for CASSLSPGEGSPLHF. Full variable domain (remainder filled in from reference TRBV7-3 and TRBJ1-6): GAGVSQTPSNKVTEKGKYVELRCDPISGHTALYWYRQSLGQGPEFLIYFQGTGAADDSGLPNDRFFAVRPEGSVSTLKIQRTERGDSAVYLCASSLSPGEGSPLHFGNGTRLTVT.

This clone was seen just once. The chain couples TRBV4-1 to TRBJ2-7; 8 bases line up with TRBD2. The CDR3 sequence is 15 residues long. The V gene's germline CDR1 is MGHRA and CDR2 YSYEKL. The V segment lost 0 bases and the J segment 3 bases; nucleotides outside the gene matches: 4. CDR3 loop: CASSQESGGGYEQYF. CDR3 coding DNA: TGCGCCAGCAGCCAAGAGTCGGGGGGGGGCTACGAGCAGTACTTC.

This chain links TRBV6-4 with TRBJ2-1; TRBD1 might be the D (5 bases). Germline-derived CDR1 and CDR2 are MRHNA and SNTAGT. Trimming shortened V by 0 bases and J by 3 bases, and 12 bases separated the two germline ends. This CDR3 contains 16 residues. The chain's CDR3 is CASSDSTGGDYNEQFF. The CDR3 DNA reads as TGTGCCAGCAGTGACTCAACAGGTGGGGACTACAATGAGCAGTTCTTC.

The chain couples TRBV4-2 to TRBJ2-7; perhaps TRBD1 as D (6 bases). V was trimmed by 2 bases and J by 2 bases, leaving 19 bases between them. CDR1 is LGHNA and CDR2 is YNFKEQ in the germline V gene. The CDR3 runs to 17 residues. The CDR3 DNA reads TGTGCCAGCAGCCAAAAGAGCCCCAGGGGTCTAGCCTACGAGCAGTACTTC. Translated, it gives CASSQKSPRGLAYEQYF.

The chain carries TRBV19 and TRBJ1-5; D perhaps matches TRBD1 (5 bases). This CDR3 spans 15 amino acids. Trimming removed 9 bases from V and 0 bases from J, with 15 bases in between. The germline CDR1 and CDR2 sequences are LNHDA and SQIVND (reference sequence). CDR3 sequence (DNA): TGTGCCAGCCGGCCGACAGTGGATAGCAATCAGCCCCAGCATTTT. It is translated as CASRPTVDSNQPQHF.

The V gene is TRBV11-2, the J gene TRBJ2-3; the D gene is possibly TRBD1 (6 bases). Trimming removed 2 bases at V and 0 bases at J, with 12 bases between. The CDR3 runs to 16 residues. Germline V gives CDR1 SGHAT, CDR2 FQNNGV. The CDR3 region has the DNA TGTGCCAGCAGCTTAAGGGGGTACGCTAGCACAGATACGCAGTATTTT. Protein: CASSLRGYASTDTQYF.

This clone was counted only a few times. This sequence joins TRBV27 and TRBJ1-5; D possibly corresponds to TRBD1 (6 bases). Trimming took 5 bases from V and 1 from J, leaving 9 bases between them. The CDR3 sequence is 14 residues long. Per germline, CDR1 MNHEY and CDR2 SMNVEV (reference sequence). This chain's CDR3 is CASSPGTSNQPQHF. The CDR3 region has the DNA TGTGCCAGCAGTCCGGGGACAAGCAATCAGCCCCAGCATTTT.

The chain joins TRBV6-5 to TRBJ2-1; D remains unclear. The germline CDR1 and CDR2 sequences are MNHEY and SVGAGI. The CDR3 runs to 15 residues. V dropped 6 bases and J dropped 0 bases, with 12 bases sitting between them. The DNA for the CDR3 is TGTGCCAGCAGCTCATATCCTAGCTCCTACAATGAGCAGTTCTTC. Protein product: CASSSYPSSYNEQFF.

This clone was counted between two and nine times. This chain joins TRBV30 and TRBJ2-1; D remains ambiguous. Germline CDR1 and CDR2: GTSNPN and SVGIG (reference sequence). V lost 0 bases and J lost 2, with 5 bases in between. The CDR3 loop spans 13 amino acids. Here the CDR3 reads CAWSVNTYNEQFF. The DNA of the CDR3 is TGTGCCTGGAGTGTAAACACCTACAATGAGCAGTTCTTC.

The rearrangement links TRBV6-4 to TRBJ1-1; a weak D match, TRBD1 (5 bases). The V gene lost 4 bases and the J gene lost 6 bases, with 12 bases spanning the gap. This CDR3 comprises 13 residues. CDR1 and CDR2 from the germline V gene are MRHNA and SNTAGT. This CDR3 is CASSAGEGAEAFF. Written as DNA, the CDR3 is TGTGCCAGCAGTGCGGGGGAAGGAGCTGAAGCTTTCTTT.

This clone was picked up one time. The J gene is TRBJ2-5, the V gene TRBV13; TRBD2 is a possible D gene (6 bases). V was shortened by 1 base and J by 5 bases, with 11 bases between the two germline ends. CDR3 size: 14 residues. In germline, CDR1 is PRHDT, CDR2 FYEKMQ (reference sequence). The CDR3 DNA sequence: TGTGCCAGCAGCTTAGAGGGCGGGGCGGAGACCCAGTACTTC. It codes for CASSLEGGAETQYF.

The V and J genes are TRBV7-9 and TRBJ1-1; D not certain. Germline CDR1 reads SEHNR; CDR2 reads FQNEAQ (reference sequence). The CDR3 has 11 amino acids. Between the trimmed V and J ends, which lost 5 bases and 8 bases, there was a span of 9 bases. CDR3 nucleotide sequence: TGTGCCAGCAGCCAATCGGAGGAAGCTTTCTTT. Translating gives CASSQSEEAFF.

This sequence joins TRBV6-1 and TRBJ2-2; TRBD1 matches 8 bases. V was clipped by 6 bases and J by 5 bases; unmatched bases: 5. Germline values: CDR1 MNHNS, CDR2 SASEGT. The CDR3 has 14 residues. The CDR3 loop is CASRYRGETGELFF. CDR3 nucleotides: TGTGCCAGCAGATACAGGGGGGAAACCGGGGAGCTGTTTTTT.

Here the CDR3 reads CASSVSGSNYGYTF. In DNA form, the CDR3 reads TGTGCCAGCAGCGTAAGCGGTAGTAACTATGGCTACACCTTC. J is TRBJ1-2 and V is TRBV9; no firm D call. Trimming stripped 1 base from V and 1 base from J, with 8 bases between. The germline V gene has CDR1 SGDLS and CDR2 YYNGEE. The CDR3 has 14 residues.